The 28 T cell receptor beta chains reported below all come from one sample, sequenced in a study of T cells after yellow fever vaccination. TCRdb re-called the 5' RACE reads with MiXCR, one entry per CDR3 protein. The table has a few hundred thousand distinct CDR3 sequences, roughly 7% seen once. The material sequenced was PBMCs, taken approximately 47 days after the first yellow fever vaccination. The receptors here all came from a man aged 18 to 30 who received the YFV17D yellow fever vaccine.

This clonotype was counted between two and nine times. The chain carries TRBV7-2 and TRBJ2-1, with TRBD2 identical over 10 bases. V lost 4 bases, J lost 2 bases, and 5 bases stayed unmatched. This CDR3 has 16 residues. CDR1 and CDR2 (germline): SGHTA, FQGNSA. The DNA for the CDR3 is TGTGCCAGCAGCTCAGACAGCGGGGGGGCCTACAATGAGCAGTTCTTC. Amino acid sequence: CASSSDSGGAYNEQFF.

This clonotype was detected many times. The chain uses TRBV7-2 and TRBJ2-1; 16 bases align to TRBD2. Trimming removed 8 bases from V and 10 bases from J; junction bases left unmatched: 5. The V gene's germline CDR1 is SGHTA and CDR2 FQGNSA. This CDR3 contains 14 residues. The chain's CDR3 is CASGGTSGGGEQFF. CDR3 nucleotide sequence: TGTGCCAGCGGCGGGACTAGCGGGGGGGGAGAGCAGTTCTTC.

The V and J genes are TRBV12-3 or TRBV12-4 and TRBJ1-5; a possible D gene is TRBD1 (5 bases). CDR3 length: 17 amino acids. V shed 3 bases and J shed 7 bases, with 22 bases lying between them. The CDR3 region has the DNA TGTGCCAGCAGTTTTGGAAACGGTTGGGGGGGGGAACAGCCCCAGCATTTT. Its protein product is CASSFGNGWGGEQPQHF.

The V call is TRBV18, the J call TRBJ1-1; possible D gene TRBD1, 6 bases. There are 16 residues in the CDR3. V gave up 3 bases and J gave up 7 bases, with 21 bases separating them. Germline V gives CDR1 KGHSH, CDR2 LQKENI. The CDR3 protein is CASSPRGRGEGGEAFF. The CDR3 DNA is TGTGCCAGCTCACCCCGGGGAAGGGGGGAAGGTGGTGAAGCTTTCTTT. The entire variable domain, with the rest obtained from reference TRBV18 and TRBJ1-1, is as follows: NAGVMQNPRHLVRRRGQEARLRCSPMKGHSHVYWYRQLPEEGLKFMVYLQKENIIDESGMPKERFSAEFPKEGPSILRIQQVVRGDSAAYFCASSPRGRGEGGEAFFGQGTRLTVV.

V usage is TRBV27 and J usage is TRBJ1-6; a possible D gene is TRBD1 (6 bases). Germline values: CDR1 MNHEY, CDR2 SMNVEV (reference sequence). This CDR3 is built from 15 residues. Trimming cost V 3 bases and J 10 bases, with 16 bases left between them. The CDR3 here is CASSFFQGSPSPLHF. CDR3 nucleotide sequence: TGTGCCAGCAGTTTCTTTCAGGGGAGTCCCTCACCCCTCCACTTT.

This clonotype was seen a handful of times. V and J are TRBV5-6 and TRBJ2-2; D remains ambiguous. CDR3 length equals 18 residues. With 1 base removed from V and 0 bases from J, the gap between germline ends came to 16 bases. Germline assignment: CDR1 SGHDT and CDR2 YYEEEE. The CDR3 DNA reads TGTGCCAGCAGCTTGAACGTCGACCCATACGCGAACACCGGGGAGCTGTTTTTT. This gives the protein CASSLNVDPYANTGELFF. Full variable domain (missing parts from reference TRBV5-6 and TRBJ2-2): DAGVTQSPTHLIKTRGQQVTLRCSPKSGHDTVSWYQQALGQGPQFIFQYYEEEERQRGNFPDRFSGHQFPNYSSELNVNALLLGDSALYLCASSLNVDPYANTGELFFGEGSRLTVL.

J is TRBJ1-1 and V is TRBV7-9; 12 bases fit TRBD1. CDR1 and CDR2 from the germline V gene are SEHNR and FQNEAQ (reference sequence). The V segment lost 6 bases and the J segment 1 base; nucleotides outside the gene matches: 9. This CDR3 is 17 amino acids long. CDR3 coding DNA: TGTGCCAGCAGTACTACGGGACAGGGGGCCTGGAACACTGAAGCTTTCTTT. Translating gives CASSTTGQGAWNTEAFF. Supplemented by reference TRBV7-9 and TRBJ1-1, the full variable domain reads DTGVSQNPRHKITKRGQNVTFRCDPISEHNRLYWYRQTLGQGPEFLTYFQNEAQLEKSRLLSDRFSAERPKGSFSTLEIQRTEQGDSAMYLCASSTTGQGAWNTEAFFGQGTRLTVV.

The table lists this clonotype with many counts. The rearrangement joins TRBV7-2 to TRBJ2-5; no clear D. Deletions cut 4 bases from V and 5 bases from J, with 5 bases between. CDR1 and CDR2 (germline): SGHTA, FQGNSA. This CDR3 is built from 11 residues. Here the CDR3 DNA reads TGTGCCAGCAGCTCCTGGGAGACCCAGTACTTC. It codes for CASSSWETQYF.

The gene calls are TRBV5-4 and TRBJ2-2; 7 bases agree with TRBD1. Germline V gene sequence: CDR1 SGHNT, CDR2 YYREEE (reference sequence). There are 14 residues in the CDR3. V shed 6 bases and J 4 bases; nucleotides not matched to a gene: 6. CDR3 loop: CASTKGAITGELFF. As DNA, the CDR3 is TGTGCCAGCACTAAGGGGGCGATCACCGGGGAGCTGTTTTTT.

This clonotype has at least ten counts. This chain uses TRBV5-4 with TRBJ2-1; possibly TRBD1 for D (5 bases). Deletions cut 4 bases from V and 2 bases from J, with 16 bases between. CDR1 is SGHNT, CDR2 YYREEE, per germline (reference sequence). This CDR3 contains 16 residues. CDR3 in DNA: TGTGCCAGCAGCCTTGACGGACACGCAACCTACAATGAGCAGTTCTTC. It specifies CASSLDGHATYNEQFF. Full variable domain (rest looked up from reference TRBV5-4 and TRBJ2-1): ETGVTQSPTHLIKTRGQQVTLRCSSQSGHNTVSWYQQALGQGPQFIFQYYREEENGRGNFPPRFSGLQFPNYSSELNVNALELDDSALYLCASSLDGHATYNEQFFGPGTRLTVL.

The chain recombines TRBV28 with TRBJ1-2; 7 bases map to TRBD1. This CDR3 region has 15 residues. V lost 2 bases, J lost 3 bases, and 6 bases stayed unmatched. Germline V gene sequence: CDR1 MDHEN, CDR2 SYDVKM. CDR3 amino acids: CASSLGGQKDYGYTF. DNA for the CDR3: TGTGCCAGCAGTTTAGGGGGACAGAAGGACTATGGCTACACCTTC.

The rearrangement uses TRBV12-3 or TRBV12-4 and TRBJ2-7, with 7 bases that match TRBD1. This CDR3 is 15 amino acids long. The junction had 10 bases not matched to a gene; V was cut back by 7 bases and J by 1 base. CDR3 nucleotides: TGTGCCAGCACCCCAGGGACAGTGATTTCCTACGAGCAGTACTTC. It is translated as CASTPGTVISYEQYF.

V gene TRBV20-1 combines with J gene TRBJ1-5, with no clear D. There are 12 residues in the CDR3. The germline V and J ends were trimmed by 0 bases and 7 bases, with 7 bases remaining between them. Germline values: CDR1 DFQATT, CDR2 SNEGSKA (reference sequence). The CDR3 spells CSARDSGQPQHF. CDR3 sequence (DNA): TGCAGTGCTAGAGATTCTGGGCAGCCCCAGCATTTT.

This clonotype was detected only a few times. The chain uses TRBV20-1 and TRBJ2-1; 11 bases map to TRBD2. CDR1 and CDR2 (germline): DFQATT, SNEGSKA (reference sequence). The CDR3 has 16 residues. With V trimmed by 0 bases and J by 4 bases, 5 bases remained unmatched. This CDR3 reads CSARETTSGNYNEQFF. Here the CDR3 DNA reads TGCAGTGCTAGAGAAACGACTAGCGGGAATTACAATGAGCAGTTCTTC.

This clonotype was found many times. The CDR3 bases are TGTGCCAGCAGGGCGACAGCGGCTGCCGGGGCCAACGTCCTGACTTTC. This encodes CASRATAAAGANVLTF. The chain uses TRBV6-2 or TRBV6-3 and TRBJ2-6; D could derive from TRBD1 or TRBD2 (5 bases each). This CDR3 region has 16 residues. Trimming removed 6 bases at V and 4 bases at J, with 16 bases between. Germline-derived CDR1 and CDR2 are MNHEY and SVGEGT.

This chain links TRBV20-1 with TRBJ1-1, with TRBD1 matching 8 bases. Losses at the gene ends were 5 bases for V and 6 bases for J; bases not matched to a gene: 8. This CDR3 is 13 amino acids long. Germline V lookup: CDR1 DFQATT, CDR2 SNEGSKA (reference sequence). The CDR3 region is CSAPAGGWSEAFF. The DNA for the CDR3 is TGCAGTGCTCCGGCAGGGGGCTGGTCTGAAGCTTTCTTT.

This clonotype was counted a few times. This chain joins TRBV29-1 and TRBJ2-3, with a weak D call TRBD1 (8 bases). This CDR3 has 15 residues. Looked up from germline, CDR1 is SQVTM and CDR2 is ANQGSEA. With 6 bases removed from V and 4 bases from J, the gap between germline ends came to 20 bases. The CDR3 nucleotides read TGCAGCGTGCGGGGTACAGGGGGGGGACCAGATACGCAGTATTTT. Its protein is CSVRGTGGGPDTQYF.

The rearrangement links TRBV7-3 to TRBJ2-6; no definite D call. CDR3 length equals 18 residues. Germline loops: CDR1 SGHTA, CDR2 FQGTGA. V lost 1 base to trimming and J lost 0 bases, with 13 bases between them. The CDR3 reads CASSLMGIGLSGANVLTF. For the CDR3, the DNA is TGTGCCAGCAGCTTAATGGGTATCGGGCTCTCTGGGGCCAACGTCCTGACTTTC.

The rearrangement links TRBV5-1 to TRBJ2-1; the D call may be TRBD1 or TRBD2 (7 bases each). With 3 bases removed from V and 3 bases from J, the gap between germline ends came to 16 bases. The germline V gene encodes CDR1 SGHRS and CDR2 YFSETQ. There are 16 residues in the CDR3. Written as DNA, the CDR3 is TGCGCCAGCAGCTGGGGACTACGGGACAGCTACAATGAGCAGTTCTTC. Translated, it gives CASSWGLRDSYNEQFF.

This rearrangement joins TRBV14 to TRBJ1-1; weak D call: TRBD1 (6 bases). V shed 1 base and J shed 2 bases, with 11 bases lying between them. The germline gives CDR1 SGHDN, CDR2 FVKESK. This CDR3 has 15 amino acids. The CDR3 DNA follows: TGTGCCAGCAGCCAAGGGGCAGGGGCAAACACTGAAGCTTTCTTT. This encodes CASSQGAGANTEAFF.

This clonotype was seen a handful of times. The gene calls are TRBV5-1 and TRBJ2-1; TRBD1 is a possible D gene (6 bases). Germline V gene data show CDR1 as SGHRS and CDR2 as YFSETQ. There are 17 residues in the CDR3. Deletions cut 1 base from V and 0 bases from J, with 14 bases between. The CDR3 sequence is CASSLNLGASSYNEQFF. The CDR3 DNA reads as TGCGCCAGCAGCTTGAATTTGGGGGCAAGCTCCTACAATGAGCAGTTCTTC.

V gene TRBV29-1 combines with J gene TRBJ2-1; 9 positions match TRBD1. Germline trimming cut 7 bases from V and 8 bases from J; bases unmatched to any gene: 6. The germline gives CDR1 SQVTM, CDR2 ANQGSEA. This CDR3 comprises 12 residues. The CDR3 is CSGETGGYEQFF. The CDR3, as DNA: TGCAGCGGCGAAACAGGGGGCTATGAGCAGTTCTTC.

V usage is TRBV10-2 and J usage is TRBJ1-1; 10 bases are shared with TRBD1. The V segment lost 8 bases and the J segment 6 bases; nucleotides outside the gene matches: 12. CDR1 WSHSY and CDR2 SAAADI come from the germline V gene. The CDR3 is made up of 15 amino acids. The CDR3 here is CASVPGQGSGAEAFF. In DNA, the CDR3 is TGCGCCAGCGTCCCGGGACAGGGGAGCGGGGCTGAAGCTTTCTTT.

The V and J genes are TRBV27 and TRBJ2-7; 8 positions match TRBD1. The CDR3 covers 13 residues. V shed 6 bases, J shed 3 bases, and the junction held 4 bases outside the gene matches. Germline lookup yields CDR1 MNHEY and CDR2 SMNVEV (reference sequence). The CDR3 loop reads CASRTGQGYEQYF. The CDR3 DNA sequence: TGTGCCAGCAGGACTGGACAGGGCTACGAGCAGTACTTC.

This clonotype showed up just a few times. The chain has TRBV28 and TRBJ2-1; possibly TRBD2 for D (5 bases). The CDR3 covers 13 residues. Germline V CDR1 and CDR2: MDHEN, SYDVKM. The V and J ends lost 4 bases and 6 bases respectively, with 10 bases between them. As DNA, the CDR3 is TGTGCCAGCAGTTCTAGCATTAGCAATGAGCAGTTCTTC. Protein product: CASSSSISNEQFF.

The chain has TRBV6-2 or TRBV6-3 and TRBJ2-1; D unresolved. This CDR3 has 12 amino acids. V was cut by 3 bases and J by 7 bases, with 7 bases left in between. From germline, CDR1 is MNHEY and CDR2 SVGEGT. The CDR3 here is CASSYSVNEQFF. The CDR3 DNA follows: TGTGCCAGCAGTTATTCGGTAAATGAGCAGTTCTTC.

The chain is built from TRBV5-1 and TRBJ2-2, with 7 bases matching TRBD1. CDR1 is SGHRS and CDR2 is YFSETQ in the germline V gene. With V trimmed by 3 bases and J by 2 bases, 4 bases remained unmatched. The CDR3 consists of 15 residues. CDR3: CASSSRQGNTGELFF. The CDR3 DNA follows: TGCGCCAGCAGCTCCCGACAGGGCAACACCGGGGAGCTGTTTTTT.

This chain connects TRBV3-1 to TRBJ1-2, with D perhaps matching TRBD1 (6 bases). Deletions cut 0 bases from V and 6 bases from J, with 17 bases between. CDR3 length equals 16 residues. CDR1 and CDR2 (germline): LGHDT, YNNKEL (reference sequence). CDR3 amino acids: CASSQEVSWTVNGYTF. The CDR3 DNA is TGTGCCAGCAGCCAAGAAGTCTCGTGGACAGTCAATGGCTACACCTTC.